This T cell receptor (beta chain) appears in the sequencing data of a study of cytomegalovirus exposure and HLA in healthy donors. Findings and limits, study-wide: There were a few CMV-associated chains whose specificity for CMV antigens was confirmed in vitro. Per a prior analysis, the majority of TCR beta V segments were productive roughly 87% or roughly 30% of the time. Rare TCR sequences dominated, though some public TCRs recurred in many donors.

In regard to this clone: Its antigen is not identified.

The CDR3 has 13 amino acids. Germline V lookup: CDR1 SGHTA, CDR2 FQGNSA. The V end was cut by 4 bases, the J end by 10 bases, with 11 bases between. Primers included in the PCR were 60 Vbeta and 13 Jbeta primers. In the study's own analysis: Approximately 12 million of the roughly 80 million unique TCR beta chains counted in a later analysis were shared. Sequencing used immunoSEQ multiplex PCR; TCRdb keeps in-frame clones, though not all of them. V and J calls plus clone size are reproduced from that table; the DNA served to infer D and trimming. The table lists some 150,000 clones, 64% of them singletons.

This sequence originates from a woman aged 40 to 50 in good health and CMV-seronegative. Sample: PBMCs. V usage is TRBV7-2 and J usage is TRBJ1-6, with D tentatively TRBD1 (5 bases). Written as DNA, the CDR3 is TGTGCCAGCAGCTCGGACAACGGCTCACCCCTCCACTTT. Translation gives CASSSDNGSPLHF.